This TCR beta chain was sequenced in a study of radiation and T cells in renal cell carcinoma. Study at large: Nephrectomy followed 15 Gy stereotactic body radiation by 4 weeks. Findings and caveats of the study: No pretreatment tumor biopsies were available for baseline clonotypes. From baseline, blood top tumor clonotypes peaked at 2 weeks post-radiation.

Germline CDR1 reads SNHLY; CDR2 reads FYNNEI. The CDR3 runs 14 residues. Trimming left V 5 bases short and J 2 bases short, with 7 bases between. As for time point: blood 2 weeks post-SBRT. As to treatment: 15 Gy SBRT to primary tumor, nephrectomy 4 weeks later. Radiation-treated patients gave blood at baseline, week 2 and week 4. Concerning this clone itself: Its antigen is undetermined.

Assay used: immunoSEQ multiplex PCR; TCRdb lists only in-frame clones, some missing. The table has roughly 130,000 clones, around 90% seen once. This sequence joins TRBV2 and TRBJ2-6; TRBD1 might be the D (6 bases). This TCR was recovered from a woman between 65 and 79 years old with renal cell carcinoma. Sequences were derived from blood, sampled from a patient whose treatment included radiotherapy and nephrectomy. This chain's CDR3 is CASSQGPGANVLTF. The CDR3 nucleotides are TGTGCCAGCAGTCAGGGGCCTGGGGCCAACGTCCTGACTTTC. Drawing the rest from reference TRBV2 and TRBJ2-6, the complete variable domain is EPEVTQTPSHQVTQMGQEVILRCVPISNHLYFYWYRQILGQKVEFLVSFYNNEISEKSEIFDDQFSVERPDGSNFTLKIRSTKLEDSAMYFCASSQGPGANVLTFGAGSRLTVL.